The entry that follows covers one TCR beta chain sequence. Its matching antigen is unknown. This specimen comes from a study of cytomegalovirus exposure and HLA in healthy donors. Findings of the study overall: Sequencing depth roughly uniform across donors was assumed in presence/absence analyses.

Although they were nominally healthy when sampled, donors likely had unrecorded immune exposures. The PCR made use of 60 Vbeta and 13 Jbeta primers. Using immunoSEQ multiplex PCR, the repertoire was profiled, and TCRdb retains in-frame clones only, with some absent. Among about 200,000 clones listed, under 85% were seen once. This TCR came from a man aged 45 to 65 in good health and CMV-seronegative. The source material was PBMCs.

In nucleotides, the CDR3 is TGTGCCAGCAGTTCTACTTTACTAGCGGGAGCGAGAGAGACCCAGTACTTC. It encodes CASSSTLLAGARETQYF. This chain links TRBV27 with TRBJ2-5; TRBD2 matches 11 bases. Germline V lookup: CDR1 MNHEY, CDR2 SMNVEV (reference sequence). V lost 4 bases to trimming and J lost 4 bases; unmatched junction nucleotides: 11. The CDR3 contains 17 residues.